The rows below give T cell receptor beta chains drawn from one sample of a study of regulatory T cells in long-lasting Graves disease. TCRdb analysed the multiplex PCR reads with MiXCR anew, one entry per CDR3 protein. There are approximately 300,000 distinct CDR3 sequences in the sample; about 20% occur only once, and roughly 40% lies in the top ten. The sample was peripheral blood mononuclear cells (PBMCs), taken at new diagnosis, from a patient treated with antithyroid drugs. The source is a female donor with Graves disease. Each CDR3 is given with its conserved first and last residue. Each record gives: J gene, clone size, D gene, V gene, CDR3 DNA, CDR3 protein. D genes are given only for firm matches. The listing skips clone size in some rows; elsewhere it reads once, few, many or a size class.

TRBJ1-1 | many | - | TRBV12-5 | TGTGCTAGTGGTCGGCCCGGCAGAATCACTGAAGCTTTCTTT | CASGRPGRITEAFF
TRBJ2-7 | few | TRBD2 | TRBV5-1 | TGCGCCAGCAGCTTGGGGACTAGCGGGAGTATTTACGAGCAGTACTTC | CASSLGTSGSIYEQYF
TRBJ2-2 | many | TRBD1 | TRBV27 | TGTGCCAGCAGTCTCATGCCGGGACAGGGGGCACTCGACACCGGGGAGCTGTTTTTT | CASSLMPGQGALDTGELFF
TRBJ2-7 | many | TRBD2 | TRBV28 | TGTGCCAGCAGTTTTAATGGGGAGGGCTACGAGCAGTACTTC | CASSFNGEGYEQYF
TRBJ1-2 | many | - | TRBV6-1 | TGTGCCAGCTCCCCTGCCATGGATATTTTTTATCACGGCTACACCTTC | CASSPAMDIFYHGYTF
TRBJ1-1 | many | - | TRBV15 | TGTGCCACCAAAGGTTTATTGAACACTGAAGCTTTCTTT | CATKGLLNTEAFF
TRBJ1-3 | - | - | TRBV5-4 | TGTGCCAGCACCGTGGGAGGGCGTGGAAACACCATATATTTT | CASTVGGRGNTIYF
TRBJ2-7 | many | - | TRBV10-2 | TGCGCCAGCAGTGAGTCGGGTAGGGCCTCCTACGAGCAGTACTTC | CASSESGRASYEQYF
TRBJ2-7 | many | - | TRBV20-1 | TGCAGTGCTAGATCTGGGGGAGCCTACGAGCAGTACTTC | CSARSGGAYEQYF
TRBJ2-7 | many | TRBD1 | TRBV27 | TGTGCCAGCAGCTTAGGGACAGCCTACGAGCAGTACTTC | CASSLGTAYEQYF
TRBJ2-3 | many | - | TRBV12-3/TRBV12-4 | TGTGCCAGCACCCTGACGATCACAGATACGCAGTATTTT | CASTLTITDTQYF
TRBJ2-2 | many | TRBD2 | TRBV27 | TGTGCCAGCAGAACCTGGACTAGCGGCACCGGGGAGCTGTTTTTT | CASRTWTSGTGELFF
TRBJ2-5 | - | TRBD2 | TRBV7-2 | TGTGCCAGCAGCTTAAATCTAGCGGAGGGCCCTCAAGAGACCCAGTACTTC | CASSLNLAEGPQETQYF
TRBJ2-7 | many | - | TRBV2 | TGTGCCAGCAGTCAACCCTACGAGCAGTACTTC | CASSQPYEQYF
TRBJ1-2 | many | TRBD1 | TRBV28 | TGTGCCAGCAGTTTAGGGACAGACGACTATGGCTACACCTTC | CASSLGTDDYGYTF
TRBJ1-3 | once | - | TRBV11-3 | TGTGCCAGCAGCTTAGACCCTCTTTTCGAGACAGCCACTGAAAACACCATATATTTT | CASSLDPLFETATENTIYF
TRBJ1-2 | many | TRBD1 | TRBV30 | TGTGCCTGGAGCGACCAGGGGGGAGGCTACACCTTC | CAWSDQGGGYTF
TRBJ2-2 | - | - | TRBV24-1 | TGTGCCACCAGTGATTTATCCCCAACGAACACCGGGGAGCTGTTTTTT | CATSDLSPTNTGELFF
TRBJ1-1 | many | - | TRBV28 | TGTGCCAGCAGCTCCTACGGACAGTTAAACACTGAAGCTTTCTTT | CASSSYGQLNTEAFF
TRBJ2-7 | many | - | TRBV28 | TGTGCCAGCAGTGAAAGACAGCACGAGCAGTACTTC | CASSERQHEQYF
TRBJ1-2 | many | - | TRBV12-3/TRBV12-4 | TGTGCCAGCAGAATAGCCGGGACGCGAGGAGACTATGGCTACACCTTC | CASRIAGTRGDYGYTF
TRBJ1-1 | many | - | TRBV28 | TGTGCCAGCAGTTTACGAGCACCTATGAACACTGAAGCTTTCTTT | CASSLRAPMNTEAFF
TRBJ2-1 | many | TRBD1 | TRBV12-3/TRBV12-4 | TGTGCCAGCAGTTTGTGGGACAGGGCCGATGAGCAGTTCTTC | CASSLWDRADEQFF
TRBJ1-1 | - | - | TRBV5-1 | TGCGCCAGCAGCTTGGGTGGGGGCTTGATCACTGAAGCTTTCTTT | CASSLGGGLITEAFF
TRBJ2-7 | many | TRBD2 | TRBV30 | TGTGCCTGGAGCCCTAGCGGGAGTTTGTACGAGCAGTACTTC | CAWSPSGSLYEQYF
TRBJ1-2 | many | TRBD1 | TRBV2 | TGTGCCAGCGCAGCAGGGGGCTTGGGTGGCTACACCTTC | CASAAGGLGGYTF
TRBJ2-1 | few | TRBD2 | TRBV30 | TGTGCCTGGGATAGCGGGAGGCGGAACAATGAGCAGTTCTTC | CAWDSGRRNNEQFF
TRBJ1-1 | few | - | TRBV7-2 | TGTGCCAGCAGCTTTCCTTTATCGGCTGAAGCTTTCTTT | CASSFPLSAEAFF
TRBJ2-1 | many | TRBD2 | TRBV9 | TGTGCCAGCAGCGTAACGGCTAGCGGGAGAGGGAGCTACAATGAGCAGTTCTTC | CASSVTASGRGSYNEQFF
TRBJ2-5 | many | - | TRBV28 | TGTGCCAGCAGTTTTCGTGGGTCGGTTAAAGAGACCCAGTACTTC | CASSFRGSVKETQYF
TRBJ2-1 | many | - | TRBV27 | TGTGCCAGCAGTTTTACCTACAATGAGCAGTTCTTC | CASSFTYNEQFF
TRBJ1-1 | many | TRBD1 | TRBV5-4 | TGTGCCAGCAGCTTTGAACAGGGGGCGCTTGACACTGAAGCTTTCTTT | CASSFEQGALDTEAFF
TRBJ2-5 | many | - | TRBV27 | TGTGCCAGCAGTTTTTCGGGGCCTGGCGGAGAGACCCAGTACTTC | CASSFSGPGGETQYF
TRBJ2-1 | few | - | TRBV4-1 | TGCGCCAGCAGCCAAGATTTACTACAGTTCTTC | CASSQDLLQFF
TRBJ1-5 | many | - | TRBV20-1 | TGCAGTGCTAGAGGACGGGATTATCAGCCCCAGCATTTT | CSARGRDYQPQHF
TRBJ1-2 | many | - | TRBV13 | TGTGCCAGCAGTATTGGGCAGTGGAGGGAGATCTATGGCTACACCTTC | CASSIGQWREIYGYTF
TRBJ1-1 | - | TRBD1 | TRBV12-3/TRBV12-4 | TGTGCCAGCAGATCAGCAGGGGGGCATGAAGCTTTCTTT | CASRSAGGHEAFF
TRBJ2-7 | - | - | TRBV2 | TGTGCCACTACTGAGGAGGGTTCCAACTACGAGCAGTACTTC | CATTEEGSNYEQYF
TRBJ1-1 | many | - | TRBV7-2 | TGTGCCAGCAGCTTCGTCGGGGGGTACACTGAAGCTTTCTTT | CASSFVGGYTEAFF
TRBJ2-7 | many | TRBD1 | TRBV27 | TGTGCCAGCAGTTTGGCAGGGGGCCACGAGCAGTACTTC | CASSLAGGHEQYF
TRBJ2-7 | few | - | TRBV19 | TGTGCCAGTAGTAGCGGGATAGTCCACGAGCAGTACTTC | CASSSGIVHEQYF
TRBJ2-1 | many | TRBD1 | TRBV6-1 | TGTGCCAGCAGTCGGACCGGGACAGGTGACTTCAATGAGCAGTTCTTC | CASSRTGTGDFNEQFF
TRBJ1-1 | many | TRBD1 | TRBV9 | TGTGCCAGCAGCGCCACGGGTGGGACAGTCACTGAAGCTTTCTTT | CASSATGGTVTEAFF
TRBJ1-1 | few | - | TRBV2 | TGTGCCAGCAGCCGACAGGCGGGCACTGAAGCTTTCTTT | CASSRQAGTEAFF
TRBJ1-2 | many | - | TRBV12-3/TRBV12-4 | TGTGCCAGCAGGAAGGAGGGGCACCAAGCTAACTATGGCTACACCTTC | CASRKEGHQANYGYTF
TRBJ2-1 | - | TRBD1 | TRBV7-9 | TGTGCCAGCAGCTGGTTCTCTAGGACAGGGGCCTACAATGAGCAGTTCTTC | CASSWFSRTGAYNEQFF
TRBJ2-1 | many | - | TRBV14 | TGTGCCAGCAGCCAAGCCGGGAGAAACAATGAGCAGTTCTTC | CASSQAGRNNEQFF
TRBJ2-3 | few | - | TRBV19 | TGTGCCACCCAGGCGGGCAGGAGGGCCACAGATACGCAGTATTTT | CATQAGRRATDTQYF
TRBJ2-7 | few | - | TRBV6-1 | TGTGCCGGTACGCCGGCCGGTGACCCCTACGAGCAGTACTTC | CAGTPAGDPYEQYF
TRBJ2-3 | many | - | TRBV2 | TGTGCCAGCAGTTTAGCTGCTACCTTGGGCACAGATACGCAGTATTTT | CASSLAATLGTDTQYF
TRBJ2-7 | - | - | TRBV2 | TGTGCCAGCAGTGATGGAGGGGAGACTTTGGGGGAGCAGTACTTC | CASSDGGETLGEQYF
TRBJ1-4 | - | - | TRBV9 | TGCGCCAGCAGCGCAGACAGAAACTACCCAACTAATGAAAAACTGTTTTTT | CASSADRNYPTNEKLFF
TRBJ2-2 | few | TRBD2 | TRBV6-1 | TGTGCCAGCAGTAATCCGGGCGGGAGGTTTGACACCGGGGAGCTGTTTTTT | CASSNPGGRFDTGELFF
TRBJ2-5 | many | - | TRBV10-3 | TGTGCCATCAGTGAGCAGCAGCAAGAGACCCAGTACTTC | CAISEQQQETQYF
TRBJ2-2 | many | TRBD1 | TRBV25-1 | TGTGCCTCGGAAACAGGGGGAGACGGGGAGCTGTTTTTT | CASETGGDGELFF
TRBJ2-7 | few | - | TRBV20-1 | TGCAGTGCTGGGGGAGTAGGGGAGTCCTACGAGCAGTACTTC | CSAGGVGESYEQYF
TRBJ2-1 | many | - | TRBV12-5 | TGTGCTAGTGGCTCCTATGGGTACAATGAGCAGTTCTTC | CASGSYGYNEQFF
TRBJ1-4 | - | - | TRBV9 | TGTGCCAGCAGCGTAGGAGGGAAGGGTGAAAAACTGTTTTTT | CASSVGGKGEKLFF